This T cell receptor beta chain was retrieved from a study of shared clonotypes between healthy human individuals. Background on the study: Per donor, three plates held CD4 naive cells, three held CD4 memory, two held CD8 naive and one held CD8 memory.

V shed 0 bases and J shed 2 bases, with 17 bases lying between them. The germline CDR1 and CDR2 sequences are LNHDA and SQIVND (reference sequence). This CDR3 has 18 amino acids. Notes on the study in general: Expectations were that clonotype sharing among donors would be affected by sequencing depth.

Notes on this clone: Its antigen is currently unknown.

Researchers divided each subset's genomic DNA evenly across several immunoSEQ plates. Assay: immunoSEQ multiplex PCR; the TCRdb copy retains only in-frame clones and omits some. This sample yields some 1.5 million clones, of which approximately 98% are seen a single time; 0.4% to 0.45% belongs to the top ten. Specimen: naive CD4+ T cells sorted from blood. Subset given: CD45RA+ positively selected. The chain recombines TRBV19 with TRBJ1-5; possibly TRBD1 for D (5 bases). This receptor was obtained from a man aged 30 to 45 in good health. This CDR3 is CASSIELVGQGGNQPQHF. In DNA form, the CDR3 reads TGTGCCAGTAGTATAGAATTGGTTGGGCAGGGAGGCAATCAGCCCCAGCATTTT.